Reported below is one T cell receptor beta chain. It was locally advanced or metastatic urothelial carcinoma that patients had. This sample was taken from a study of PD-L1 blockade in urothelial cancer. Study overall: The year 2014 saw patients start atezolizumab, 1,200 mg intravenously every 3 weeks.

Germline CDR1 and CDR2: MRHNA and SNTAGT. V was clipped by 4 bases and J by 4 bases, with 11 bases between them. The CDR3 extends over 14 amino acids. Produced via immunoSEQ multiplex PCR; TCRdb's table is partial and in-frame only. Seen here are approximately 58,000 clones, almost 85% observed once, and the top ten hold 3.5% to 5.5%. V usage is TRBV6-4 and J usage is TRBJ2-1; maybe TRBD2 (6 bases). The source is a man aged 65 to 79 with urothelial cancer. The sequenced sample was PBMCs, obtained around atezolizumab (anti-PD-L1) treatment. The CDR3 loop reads CASSASGGYNEQFF. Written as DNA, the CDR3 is TGTGCCAGCAGTGCCTCCGGGGGATACAATGAGCAGTTCTTC.